This TCR beta chain was captured in a study of shared clonotypes between healthy human individuals. Comment on this clone: The antigen remains unidentified.

Trimming removed 7 bases at V and 2 bases at J, with 12 bases between. The CDR3 loop spans 13 amino acids. From germline, CDR1 is MNHEY and CDR2 SVGAGI. Study observations and caveats: Generation probabilities of non-shared clonotypes were lower (relative to those shared by all four donors). Expectations were that clonotype sharing among donors would be affected by sequencing depth.

Replicate PCRs for sorted subsets used around 190 ng DNA; this equaled about 30,000 T cell genomes. TCRdb's table, derived via immunoSEQ multiplex PCR, lists solely in-frame clones and lacks some. The data hold around 980,000 clones, with around 82% observed a single time. The chain is built from TRBV6-5 and TRBJ2-7; D is possibly TRBD1 (5 bases). Material: memory CD4+ T cells from PBMCs. Subset described: CD45RA-negative fraction. The sequence came from a man in his late teens or twenties in good health. Some clones in this sample may be carry-over from other donors' samples. Here the CDR3 DNA reads TGTGCCAGCACCCGCCAGGGCCCCTACGAGCAGTACTTC. Its protein is CASTRQGPYEQYF.